One sample yielded the 28 T cell receptor beta chains listed below, sequenced in a study of shared clonotypes between healthy human individuals (dated by TCRdb to about 2020). The library was prepared using the immunoSEQ multiplex PCR assay. As stored in TCRdb, this immuneACCESS dataset retains in-frame rearrangements with V and J assigned. A fraction of the clones does not appear; measured against another copy, unresolved V genes explain less than half of the discrepancy, and the remainder lacks a known reason. The sample table shows about 2.4 million clones, and approximately 93% are seen once. Of the sample, approximately 0.35% falls within the top ten clones. Source material: naive CD4+ T cells from PBMCs. The cell subset or site label corresponds to: CD45RA+ positively selected. The receptors here all came from a man in his late teens or twenties in good health. Some clones in this sample may be carry-over from other donors' samples.

This chain connects TRBV18 to TRBJ2-5; either TRBD1 or TRBD2 may fit D (5 bases each). The germline gives CDR1 KGHSH, CDR2 LQKENI. The CDR3 is made up of 15 amino acids. The ends were cut back, 3 bases at V and 1 base at J, with 12 bases in the middle. The CDR3 nucleotides read TGTGCCAGCTCACCGGCCTTGGGGACCCAAGAGACCCAGTACTTC. It encodes CASSPALGTQETQYF.

This clone was recorded once. The chain uses TRBV5-4 and TRBJ2-3; 8 bases fit TRBD1. The germline CDR1 and CDR2 sequences are SGHNT and YYREEE (reference sequence). CDR3 length: 17 amino acids. The junction had 12 bases not matched to a gene; V was cut back by 3 bases and J by 3 bases. CDR3 protein: CASSYPPGRQGTDTQYF. CDR3 sequence (DNA): TGTGCCAGCAGCTACCCACCGGGACGACAGGGGACAGATACGCAGTATTTT.

The chain links TRBV6-4 to TRBJ2-3, with 9 bases that match TRBD2. J gave up 7 bases and V 2 bases, and 10 bases lay outside the gene matches. The CDR3 runs 16 residues. Germline V lookup: CDR1 MRHNA, CDR2 SNTAGT. The CDR3 DNA sequence: TGTGCCAGCAGTGACGCGACTAGCGGCTTGGGAAATACGCAGTATTTT. This translates into CASSDATSGLGNTQYF.

The chain is built from TRBV6-1 and TRBJ2-5; D is ambiguous. The CDR3 loop spans 15 amino acids. Trimming took off 1 base at V and 7 bases at J, with 16 bases between the two ends. CDR1 is MNHNS and CDR2 is SASEGT in the germline V gene. The CDR3 spells CASSEDSGFPGTQYF. Written as DNA, the CDR3 is TGTGCCAGCAGTGAAGATTCCGGGTTTCCTGGGACCCAGTACTTC.

The chain is built from TRBV28 and TRBJ1-2, with D possibly matching TRBD1 (5 bases). Trimming took off 5 bases at V and 2 bases at J, with 21 bases between the two ends. Germline assignment: CDR1 MDHEN and CDR2 SYDVKM. The CDR3 spans 17 residues. CDR3 nucleotide sequence: TGTGCCAGCAGTACCCCAGGGAATACAGAAGTCAACTATGGCTACACCTTC. As protein: CASSTPGNTEVNYGYTF.

The V and J genes are TRBV7-9 and TRBJ1-2; 8 bases match TRBD1. From germline, CDR1 is SEHNR and CDR2 FQNEAQ (reference sequence). With 5 bases clipped from V and 6 bases from J, the junction kept 8 bases outside the gene matches. The CDR3 has 14 amino acids. CDR3 region: CASSRRQGWDGYTF. The CDR3 DNA sequence: TGTGCCAGCAGCAGGCGACAGGGGTGGGATGGCTACACCTTC.

V usage is TRBV29-1 and J usage is TRBJ2-7; 9 bases fit TRBD1. The CDR3 length is 14 residues. Losses at the gene ends were 4 bases for V and 3 bases for J; bases not matched to a gene: 7. Germline CDR1 reads SQVTM; CDR2 reads ANQGSEA. The CDR3 loop reads CSVGGQGRFYEQYF. The CDR3 DNA reads as TGCAGCGTTGGGGGACAGGGCAGATTCTACGAGCAGTACTTC.

The V gene is TRBV19, the J gene TRBJ2-2; 15 bases line up with TRBD2. The CDR3 is made up of 20 amino acids. Germline CDR1 reads LNHDA; CDR2 reads SQIVND (reference sequence). The V gene end was trimmed by 6 bases and the J gene end by 2 bases; junction bases not matched to a gene: 13. The DNA for the CDR3 is TGTGCCAGTAGCTTTCCGGGACTAGCGGGAGGCTATCTCAACACCGGGGAGCTGTTTTTT. Its translation: CASSFPGLAGGYLNTGELFF.

A remark on this clone: Other DNA sequences within the sample encode an identical CDR3. The rearrangement links TRBV5-1 to TRBJ2-7; D remains ambiguous. Germline CDR1 is SGHRS and CDR2 is YFSETQ. V shed 2 bases and J shed 3 bases, with 6 bases lying between them. The CDR3 covers 12 residues. CDR3 sequence reads: CASSLNSYEQYF. CDR3 bases: TGCGCCAGCAGCTTAAACAGCTACGAGCAGTACTTC. Variable domain in full (rest from reference TRBV5-1 and TRBJ2-7): KAGVTQTPRYLIKTRGQQVTLSCSPISGHRSVSWYQQTPGQGLQFLFEYFSETQRNKGNFPGRFSGRQFSNSRSEMNVSTLELGDSALYLCASSLNSYEQYFGPGTRLTVT.

The chain recombines TRBV18 with TRBJ2-2; 13 bases fit TRBD2. Germline CDR1 reads KGHSH; CDR2 reads LQKENI. Trimming cost V 5 bases and J 6 bases; bases outside gene matches: 12. The CDR3 has 18 amino acids. The CDR3 region is CASSGVGLAGVGAGELFF. CDR3 coding DNA: TGTGCCAGCTCAGGCGTTGGACTAGCGGGAGTCGGGGCCGGGGAGCTGTTTTTT.

This clone was seen a single time. This chain links TRBV6-1 with TRBJ1-1; D call uncertain. CDR3 length: 13 residues. The V gene's germline CDR1 is MNHNS and CDR2 SASEGT. V lost 6 bases to trimming and J lost 3 bases, with 11 bases between them. CDR3 residues: CASRLPMDTEAFF. The CDR3 DNA is TGTGCCAGCAGACTCCCAATGGACACTGAAGCTTTCTTT.

This clone showed up just once. This chain uses TRBV2 with TRBJ2-7, with 10 bases lining up with TRBD1. J gave up 6 bases and V 8 bases, and 7 bases lay outside the gene matches. The germline V gene has CDR1 SNHLY and CDR2 FYNNEI. CDR3 length: 13 amino acids. The CDR3 loop reads CASRGQGEAEQYF. CDR3 DNA sequence: TGTGCCAGCCGCGGACAGGGGGAGGCCGAGCAGTACTTC.

The chain combines TRBV2 with TRBJ2-1; D may be TRBD1 (6 bases). The germline V gene has CDR1 SNHLY and CDR2 FYNNEI. V lost 6 bases and J 4 bases, leaving 13 bases between the germline ends. The CDR3 contains 14 residues. CDR3 DNA sequence: TGTGCCAGCAGCCGCCGGACAGCATACAATGAGCAGTTCTTC. This codes for CASSRRTAYNEQFF. The variable domain in full, completed from reference TRBV2 and TRBJ2-1, reads EPEVTQTPSHQVTQMGQEVILRCVPISNHLYFYWYRQILGQKVEFLVSFYNNEISEKSEIFDDQFSVERPDGSNFTLKIRSTKLEDSAMYFCASSRRTAYNEQFFGPGTRLTVL.

The chain is built from TRBV4-3 and TRBJ1-2; no clear D. The length of the CDR3 is 15 residues. Germline lookup yields CDR1 LGHNA and CDR2 YSLEER. The ends were cut back, 3 bases at V and 2 bases at J, with 13 bases in the middle. CDR3 nucleotides: TGCGCCAGCAGCCACCGACACCAGGCAAACTATGGCTACACCTTC. It is translated as CASSHRHQANYGYTF.

The chain has TRBV5-1 and TRBJ1-5; D not resolved. The CDR3 sequence is 15 residues long. Trimming took off 0 bases at V and 4 bases at J, with 11 bases between the two ends. Per germline, CDR1 SGHRS and CDR2 YFSETQ. The CDR3 loop reads CASSLGMGLNQPQHF. CDR3 in DNA: TGCGCCAGCAGCTTGGGTATGGGTCTGAATCAGCCCCAGCATTTT.

V is TRBV9 and J is TRBJ2-7, with TRBD1 matching over 9 bases. Germline V gene sequence: CDR1 SGDLS, CDR2 YYNGEE. The V and J ends lost 4 bases and 6 bases, in that order; junction bases with no gene match: 8. The CDR3 is 14 amino acids. CDR3 sequence reads: CASSKGQGSREQYF. The CDR3, as DNA: TGTGCCAGCAGCAAGGGACAGGGAAGTCGCGAGCAGTACTTC.

J is TRBJ2-5 and V is TRBV6-5; the D is unclear. The CDR3 has 12 amino acids. Germline V lookup: CDR1 MNHEY, CDR2 SVGAGI. Trimming removed 6 bases from V and 4 bases from J, with 9 bases in between. The CDR3 is CASRSSLETQYF. The CDR3 nucleotides read TGTGCCAGCAGGTCATCTCTAGAGACCCAGTACTTC.

This chain links TRBV9 with TRBJ2-3; 8 bases are a match to TRBD1. Per the germline V gene, CDR1 is SGDLS and CDR2 is YYNGEE. The CDR3 runs to 14 residues. The J segment lost 6 bases and the V segment lost 7 bases, leaving 10 bases of the junction unmatched. CDR3: CASSRAGGYDTQYF. The CDR3 nucleotides are TGTGCCAGCTCCCGGGCAGGGGGCTATGATACGCAGTATTTT.

The V gene is TRBV6-4, the J gene TRBJ2-3; TRBD1 aligns across 7 bases. Losses at the gene ends were 4 bases for V and 5 bases for J; bases not matched to a gene: 6. The germline V gene has CDR1 MRHNA and CDR2 SNTAGT. The CDR3 has 14 residues. The CDR3 DNA reads TGTGCCAGCAGTGCCGACAGGGTTGGAGATACGCAGTATTTT. Its translation: CASSADRVGDTQYF.

The J gene is TRBJ1-4, the V gene TRBV28, with D hard to call. V dropped 3 bases and J dropped 4 bases, with 9 bases sitting between them. Germline V CDR1 and CDR2: MDHEN, SYDVKM. This CDR3 contains 14 residues. The CDR3 protein is CASSLLGFNEKLFF. In DNA form, the CDR3 reads TGTGCCAGCAGTTTGTTGGGGTTTAATGAAAAACTGTTTTTT. Variable domain in full (rest from reference TRBV28 and TRBJ1-4): DVKVTQSSRYLVKRTGEKVFLECVQDMDHENMFWYRQDPGLGLRLIYFSYDVKMKEKGDIPEGYSVSREKKERFSLILESASTNQTSMYLCASSLLGFNEKLFFGSGTQLSVL.

The CDR3 DNA is TGTGCCAGCAGCACAGGCACGGGACTAGCGGCCTACAATGAGCAGTTCTTC. This codes for CASSTGTGLAAYNEQFF. This chain joins TRBV11-2 and TRBJ2-1; 11 bases line up with TRBD2. CDR1 and CDR2 (germline): SGHAT, FQNNGV. Germline trimming cut 5 bases from V and 2 bases from J; bases unmatched to any gene: 8. This CDR3 contains 17 residues.

J is TRBJ2-3 and V is TRBV6-1; possibly TRBD1 for D (6 bases). This CDR3 region has 14 residues. Germline-derived CDR1 and CDR2 are MNHNS and SASEGT. V shed 1 base and J shed 6 bases, with 11 bases lying between them. The CDR3 DNA is TGTGCCAGCAGTGAAGACAGGGTGGTTGATACGCAGTATTTT. Residues: CASSEDRVVDTQYF.

V and J are TRBV29-1 and TRBJ2-7, with D unresolved. Trimming removed 5 bases at V and 0 bases at J, with 17 bases between. The CDR3 contains 15 residues. Germline CDR1 SQVTM, CDR2 ANQGSEA. The CDR3 loop is CSVIGASQSSYEQYF. DNA for the CDR3: TGCAGCGTTATAGGTGCCAGCCAATCCTCCTACGAGCAGTACTTC.

The chain links TRBV4-1 to TRBJ2-5; 7 bases agree with TRBD1. The germline gives CDR1 MGHRA, CDR2 YSYEKL. V dropped 4 bases and J dropped 0; count of bases not matched to a gene: 8. CDR3 length: 16 residues. In DNA, the CDR3 is TGCGCCAGCAGCCGAACAGGGGCAGCTAACCAAGAGACCCAGTACTTC. It encodes CASSRTGAANQETQYF.

The chain couples TRBV7-2 to TRBJ1-3; D gene ambiguous. Germline V lookup: CDR1 SGHTA, CDR2 FQGNSA. The CDR3 runs 11 residues. V lost 3 bases to trimming and J lost 7 bases, with 4 bases between them. The DNA of the CDR3 is TGTGCCAGCAGCTTTACGAACACCATATATTTT. This translates into CASSFTNTIYF.

The chain recombines TRBV5-1 with TRBJ2-2; 9 nucleotides line up with TRBD2. V gave up 3 bases and J gave up 4 bases; unmatched junction bases: 4. The CDR3 sequence is 15 residues long. Germline CDR1 reads SGHRS; CDR2 reads YFSETQ. For the CDR3, the DNA is TGCGCCAGCAGCTCGCAGCGGGGGGCCACCGGGGAGCTGTTTTTT. It is translated as CASSSQRGATGELFF.

J is TRBJ1-1 and V is TRBV28; 7 bases fit TRBD1. With V trimmed by 5 bases and J by 6 bases, 9 bases remained unmatched. The CDR3 runs to 14 residues. Germline CDR1 is MDHEN and CDR2 is SYDVKM. CDR3 DNA: TGTGCCAGCAGTAGTAGGGGGCGTTATTCTGAAGCTTTCTTT. It encodes CASSSRGRYSEAFF.

The rearrangement joins TRBV28 to TRBJ1-2, with no clear D. V was clipped by 5 bases and J by 8 bases, with 12 bases between them. The V gene's germline CDR1 is MDHEN and CDR2 SYDVKM. The CDR3 is 12 residues long. The CDR3 region has the DNA TGTGCCAGCAGTGCCCCTGGTGGGGGCTACACCTTC. Amino acid sequence: CASSAPGGGYTF.